This is a list of T cell receptor beta chains from one sample in a study of blood T cell repertoires in COVID-19. Using immunoSEQ multiplex PCR, the repertoire was profiled, and TCRdb retains in-frame clones only, with some absent. The sample yields about 370,000 clones, about 89% seen once. Sequencing was carried out using peripheral blood. These receptors all stem from a woman aged 25 to 39 with COVID-19, enrolled during active disease. Both conserved end residues are part of each CDR3. A D gene is named only where the DNA matches it firmly. Size values are once, few and many counts, or a class for expanded clones, and some rows have none.

TRBJ2-1,-,TRBV5-6,-,CASSSVEAPGGHNEQFF,TGTGCCAGCAGCTCGGTAGAGGCCCCCGGAGGCCACAATGAGCAGTTCTTC
TRBJ2-5,-,TRBV11-2,-,CASSLALKQQGTETQYF,TGTGCCAGCAGCTTAGCCCTAAAACAGCAGGGGACGGAGACCCAGTACTTC
TRBJ2-3,-,TRBV4-3,-,CASSQDDSGTDTQYF,TGCGCCAGCAGCCAAGATGATTCGGGCACAGATACGCAGTATTTT
TRBJ1-4,-,TRBV27,-,CASSSYRASDEKLFF,TGTGCCAGCAGCTCCTACAGGGCTTCGGACGAAAAACTGTTTTTT
TRBJ1-1,-,TRBV6-5,TRBD1,CASRKPRGPDTEAFF,TGTGCCAGCAGGAAACCCAGGGGGCCCGACACTGAAGCTTTCTTT
TRBJ2-3,-,TRBV28,-,CASSLYTATTTDTQYF,TGTGCCAGCAGTTTATACACAGCTACCACCACAGATACGCAGTATTTT
TRBJ1-4,once,TRBV28,-,CASSIGQFEEKLFF,TGTGCCAGCAGTATTGGACAGTTTGAAGAAAAACTGTTTTTT
TRBJ2-7,-,TRBV7-9,-,CASSLRQDEQYF,TGTGCCAGCAGCTTAAGACAAGACGAGCAGTACTTC
TRBJ2-1,-,TRBV6-2/TRBV6-3,-,CASSQNRPSSNEQFF,TGTGCCAGCAGCCAGAATAGACCGTCTAGCAATGAGCAGTTCTTC
TRBJ1-4,-,TRBV5-1,TRBD1,CASSWGTGGDEKLFF,TGCGCCAGCAGCTGGGGGACAGGGGGAGATGAAAAACTGTTTTTT
TRBJ1-2,-,TRBV12-5,-,CASGLVTYRDSTGGYTF,TGTGCTAGTGGTTTGGTAACATACAGGGATAGTACCGGAGGCTACACCTTC
TRBJ2-2,-,TRBV28,TRBD1,CASSMGTANTGELFF,TGTGCCAGCAGTATGGGGACAGCGAATACCGGGGAGCTGTTTTTT
TRBJ2-3,-,TRBV10-1,TRBD2,CASKERGDSTDTQYF,TGCGCCAGCAAGGAGCGGGGGGACTCCACAGATACGCAGTATTTT
TRBJ1-2,-,TRBV5-6,TRBD1,CASSLGQGVYGYTF,TGTGCCAGCAGCTTAGGACAGGGGGTCTATGGCTACACCTTC
TRBJ1-3,-,TRBV11-2,-,CASRHPRGNSGNTIYF,TGTGCCAGCAGACACCCCCGGGGAAACTCTGGAAACACCATATATTTT
TRBJ2-4,-,TRBV28,-,CASRSGQTIAKNIQYF,TGTGCCAGTCGCTCGGGACAAACAATAGCCAAAAACATTCAGTACTTC
TRBJ1-1,-,TRBV27,TRBD1,CASSLRQGARAFF,TGTGCCAGCAGTTTAAGGCAGGGGGCGCGTGCTTTCTTT
TRBJ2-2,few,TRBV10-1,TRBD2,CASSDLSGGVTGELFF,TGCGCCAGCAGTGACTTAAGCGGGGGCGTAACCGGGGAGCTGTTTTTT
TRBJ1-4,-,TRBV11-3,-,CASSLTSTGYGDEKLFF,TGTGCCAGCAGTCTAACCTCCACAGGTTATGGAGATGAAAAACTGTTTTTT
TRBJ1-2,-,TRBV6-1,-,CASSEGGRGGYTF,TGTGCCAGCAGTGAAGGTGGAAGGGGGGGCTACACCTTC
TRBJ2-3,-,TRBV11-3,-,CASSFQGGTQYF,TGTGCCAGCAGCTTCCAGGGGGGAACGCAGTATTTT
TRBJ2-5,-,TRBV7-2,TRBD1,CASSLTGGRETQYF,TGTGCCAGCAGCTTAACAGGGGGCCGGGAGACCCAGTACTTC
TRBJ2-1,-,TRBV24-1,TRBD1,CATSDSNRGREFVRGHEQFF,TGTGCCACCAGTGATTCGAACAGGGGGCGGGAGTTTGTTAGGGGTCATGAGCAGTTCTTC
TRBJ2-1,-,TRBV29-1,-,CSVAWSGPRDEQFF,TGCAGCGTTGCTTGGTCGGGCCCCAGGGATGAGCAGTTCTTC
TRBJ2-2,-,TRBV11-3,TRBD1,CASSRNRGQKELFF,TGTGCCAGCAGCCGTAACAGGGGGCAGAAGGAGCTGTTTTTT
TRBJ1-1,-,TRBV7-9,TRBD1,CASSLDDRGWAFF,TGTGCCAGCAGCTTAGATGACAGGGGGTGGGCTTTCTTT
TRBJ2-3,-,TRBV19,-,CASSLSRGAPDTQYF,TGTGCCAGTAGTTTGAGCAGAGGCGCTCCAGATACGCAGTATTTT
TRBJ1-1,-,TRBV27,TRBD1,CASSRNRDRGRSTEAFF,TGTGCCAGCAGCCGAAACCGGGACAGGGGACGGAGCACTGAAGCTTTCTTT
TRBJ2-5,-,TRBV9,TRBD2,CASSGGGETQYF,TGTGCCAGCAGCGGGGGGGGAGAGACCCAGTACTTC
TRBJ2-1,few,TRBV13,TRBD1,CASSLTGVRSYNEQFF,TGTGCCAGCAGCCTAACAGGGGTTAGGTCTTACAATGAGCAGTTCTTC
TRBJ1-6,-,TRBV3-1/TRBV3-2,-,CASSQAGSNSPLHF,TGTGCCAGCAGCCAAGCGGGGTCTAATTCACCCCTCCACTTT
TRBJ2-5,-,TRBV4-1,-,CASSQPGRAYQETQYF,TGCGCCAGCAGCCAACCAGGCAGGGCTTACCAAGAGACCCAGTACTTC
TRBJ2-5,-,TRBV5-1,TRBD2,CASSLGASGVGETQYF,TGCGCCAGCAGCTTGGGGGCTAGCGGGGTCGGGGAGACCCAGTACTTC
TRBJ2-3,once,TRBV5-4,-,CASSHGQGGTDTQYF,TGTGCCAGCAGCCACGGACAGGGAGGGACAGATACGCAGTATTTT
TRBJ1-5,-,TRBV28,-,CASSLESPLSNQPQHF,TGTGCCAGCAGTTTAGAAAGCCCGTTGAGCAATCAGCCCCAGCATTTT
TRBJ1-5,-,TRBV4-3,TRBD1,CASSQEASGDREKTGNQPQHF,TGCGCCAGCAGCCAAGAAGCCAGTGGCGACAGGGAAAAAACCGGCAATCAGCCCCAGCATTTT
TRBJ2-2,-,TRBV4-3,TRBD1,CASSQDRRGRTGELFF,TGCGCCAGCAGCCAAGATCGCAGGGGGCGGACCGGGGAGCTGTTTTTT
TRBJ1-1,few,TRBV29-1,-,CSVAGDLTEAFF,TGCAGCGTGGCAGGGGACCTCACTGAAGCTTTCTTT
TRBJ2-3,-,TRBV4-1,TRBD1,CASSQKTGGGDTQYF,TGCGCCAGCAGCCAAAAGACAGGGGGCGGTGATACGCAGTATTTT
TRBJ2-5,-,TRBV27,-,CASSAGWKTGAKTQYF,TGTGCCAGCAGTGCAGGGTGGAAAACGGGAGCGAAGACCCAGTACTTC
TRBJ1-2,-,TRBV6-5,-,CASSRSFTDGYTF,TGTGCCAGCAGCCGTAGTTTCACAGATGGCTACACCTTC
TRBJ2-7,-,TRBV6-2/TRBV6-3,TRBD1,CASSPTRTGSSYEQYF,TGTGCCAGCAGCCCCACGCGGACAGGGAGCTCCTACGAGCAGTACTTC
TRBJ2-1,-,TRBV11-2,-,CASSLGLEDEQFF,TGTGCCAGCAGCTTAGGGCTAGAGGATGAGCAGTTCTTC
TRBJ2-1,-,TRBV7-2,-,CASSLGGSYNEQFF,TGTGCCAGCAGCTTAGGCGGCAGCTACAATGAGCAGTTCTTC
TRBJ2-5,-,TRBV12-3/TRBV12-4,-,CASSQGGGTQYF,TGTGCCAGCAGCCAAGGGGGGGGAACCCAGTACTTC
TRBJ2-3,-,TRBV13,TRBD2,CASSFLAGGRTDTQYF,TGTGCCAGCAGCTTTCTAGCGGGAGGTCGGACAGATACGCAGTATTTT
TRBJ2-3,-,TRBV11-2,TRBD2,CASSPAGLAGATDTQYF,TGTGCCAGCAGCCCCGCTGGCCTAGCGGGGGCAACAGATACGCAGTATTTT
TRBJ2-1,-,TRBV27,TRBD2,CASSSTRTSGNNEQFF,TGTGCCAGCAGTTCCACCCGGACTAGCGGGAACAATGAGCAGTTCTTC
TRBJ2-2,-,TRBV24-1,-,CATGQEPTGELFF,TGTGCCACCGGCCAGGAACCCACCGGGGAGCTGTTTTTT
TRBJ1-1,-,TRBV20-1,-,CPGAGDTEAFF,TGCCCAGGCGCAGGGGACACTGAAGCTTTCTTT